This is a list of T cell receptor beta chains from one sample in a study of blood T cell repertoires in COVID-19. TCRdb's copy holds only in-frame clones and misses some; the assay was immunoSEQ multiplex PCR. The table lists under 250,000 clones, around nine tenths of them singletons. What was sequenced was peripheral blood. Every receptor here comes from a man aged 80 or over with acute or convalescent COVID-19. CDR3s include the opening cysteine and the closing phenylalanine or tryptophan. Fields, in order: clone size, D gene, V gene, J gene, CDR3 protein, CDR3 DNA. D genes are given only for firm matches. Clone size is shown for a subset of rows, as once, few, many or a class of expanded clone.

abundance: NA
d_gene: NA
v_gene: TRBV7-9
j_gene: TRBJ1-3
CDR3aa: CASSSQSLAISGNTIYF
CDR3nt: TGTGCCAGCAGCTCCCAGTCCCTCGCCATCTCTGGAAACACCATATATTTT

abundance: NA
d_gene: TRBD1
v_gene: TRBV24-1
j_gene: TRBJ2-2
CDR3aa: CATSGTANTGELFF
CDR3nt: TGTGCCACCAGCGGGACAGCTAACACCGGGGAGCTGTTTTTT

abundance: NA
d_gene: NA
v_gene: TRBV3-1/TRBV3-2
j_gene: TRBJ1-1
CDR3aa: CASSQGLRNTEAFF
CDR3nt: TGTGCCAGCAGCCAAGGTCTTCGGAACACTGAAGCTTTCTTT

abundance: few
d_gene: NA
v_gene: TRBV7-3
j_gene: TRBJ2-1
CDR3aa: CASSEYVSGVQFF
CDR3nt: TGTGCCAGCAGCGAATACGTGTCAGGGGTGCAGTTCTTC

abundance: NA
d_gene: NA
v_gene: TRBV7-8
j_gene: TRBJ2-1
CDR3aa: CASSLSGTTSYNEQFF
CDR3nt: TGTGCCAGCAGCTTAAGCGGCACAACCTCCTACAATGAGCAGTTCTTC

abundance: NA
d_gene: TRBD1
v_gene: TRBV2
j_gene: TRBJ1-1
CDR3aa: CASIRGTVKNTEAFF
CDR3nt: TGTGCCAGCATTCGGGGGACAGTTAAGAACACTGAAGCTTTCTTT

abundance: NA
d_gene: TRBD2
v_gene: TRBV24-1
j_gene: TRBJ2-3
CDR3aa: CATSKSGSRSLYTQYF
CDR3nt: TGTGCCACCAGTAAGAGCGGGAGCCGGTCATTATATACGCAGTATTTT

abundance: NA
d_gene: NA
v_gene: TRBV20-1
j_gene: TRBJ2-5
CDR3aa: CSGLEQETQYF
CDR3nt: TGCAGTGGACTGGAACAAGAGACCCAGTACTTC

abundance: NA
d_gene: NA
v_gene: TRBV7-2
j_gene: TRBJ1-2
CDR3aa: CASSLNGGDGYTF
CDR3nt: TGTGCCAGCAGCTTAAATGGGGGCGATGGCTACACCTTC

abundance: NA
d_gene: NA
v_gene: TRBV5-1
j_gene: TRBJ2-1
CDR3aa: CASNEGQPYNEQFF
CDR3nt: TGCGCCAGCAACGAAGGACAGCCCTACAATGAGCAGTTCTTC

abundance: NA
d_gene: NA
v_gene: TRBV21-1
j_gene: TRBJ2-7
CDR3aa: CASSKPRSWRLSVQYF
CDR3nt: TGTGCCAGCAGCAAACCCCGTAGCTGGAGACTCTCGGTGCAGTACTTC

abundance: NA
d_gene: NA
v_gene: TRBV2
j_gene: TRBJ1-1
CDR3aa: CASSEARGARNTEAFF
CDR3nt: TGTGCCAGCAGTGAAGCGCGGGGGGCTCGGAACACTGAAGCTTTCTTT

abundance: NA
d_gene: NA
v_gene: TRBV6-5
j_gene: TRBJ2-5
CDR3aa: CASRGGGKETQYF
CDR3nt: TGTGCCAGCAGGGGAGGGGGGAAAGAGACCCAGTACTTC

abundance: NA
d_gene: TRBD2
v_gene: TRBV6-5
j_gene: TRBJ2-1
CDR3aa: CASRGTSEYNEQFF
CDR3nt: TGTGCCAGCAGGGGGACTAGCGAGTACAATGAGCAGTTCTTC

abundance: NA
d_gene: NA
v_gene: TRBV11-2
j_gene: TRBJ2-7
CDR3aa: CASSFQVSGSYEQYF
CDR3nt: TGTGCCAGCAGCTTCCAAGTATCAGGATCCTACGAGCAGTACTTC

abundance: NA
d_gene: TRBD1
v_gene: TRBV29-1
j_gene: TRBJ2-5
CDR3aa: CSVFRDRGQETQYF
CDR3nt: TGCAGCGTTTTCCGGGACAGGGGGCAAGAGACCCAGTACTTC

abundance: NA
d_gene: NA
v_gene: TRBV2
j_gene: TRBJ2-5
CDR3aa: CASSIARKQETQYF
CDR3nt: TGTGCCAGCAGTATTGCGCGGAAGCAAGAGACCCAGTACTTC

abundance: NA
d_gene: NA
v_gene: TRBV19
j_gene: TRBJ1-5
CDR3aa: CASSSHGNQPQHF
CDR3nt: TGTGCCAGTAGTTCCCATGGCAATCAGCCCCAGCATTTT

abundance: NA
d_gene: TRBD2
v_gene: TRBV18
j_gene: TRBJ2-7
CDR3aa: CASSPVSGVFYEQYF
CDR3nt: TGTGCCAGCTCACCCGTTAGCGGGGTTTTCTACGAGCAGTACTTC

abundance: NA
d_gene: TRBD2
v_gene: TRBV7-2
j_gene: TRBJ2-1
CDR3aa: CASSLEGLAGNEQFF
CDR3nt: TGTGCCAGCAGCTTAGAGGGACTAGCGGGAAATGAGCAGTTCTTC

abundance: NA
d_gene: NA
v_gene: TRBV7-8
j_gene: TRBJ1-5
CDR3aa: CASSLQGLEPQHF
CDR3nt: TGTGCCAGCAGCTTACAGGGGCTTGAGCCCCAGCATTTT

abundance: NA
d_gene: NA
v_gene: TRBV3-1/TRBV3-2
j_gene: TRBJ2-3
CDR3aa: CAISTGPRDTQYF
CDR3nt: TGTGCCATCTCGACAGGCCCTCGGGATACGCAGTATTTT

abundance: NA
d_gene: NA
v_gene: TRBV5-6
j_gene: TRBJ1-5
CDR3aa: CASSTWTRANQPQHF
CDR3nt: TGTGCCAGCAGCACGTGGACACGGGCTAATCAGCCCCAGCATTTT